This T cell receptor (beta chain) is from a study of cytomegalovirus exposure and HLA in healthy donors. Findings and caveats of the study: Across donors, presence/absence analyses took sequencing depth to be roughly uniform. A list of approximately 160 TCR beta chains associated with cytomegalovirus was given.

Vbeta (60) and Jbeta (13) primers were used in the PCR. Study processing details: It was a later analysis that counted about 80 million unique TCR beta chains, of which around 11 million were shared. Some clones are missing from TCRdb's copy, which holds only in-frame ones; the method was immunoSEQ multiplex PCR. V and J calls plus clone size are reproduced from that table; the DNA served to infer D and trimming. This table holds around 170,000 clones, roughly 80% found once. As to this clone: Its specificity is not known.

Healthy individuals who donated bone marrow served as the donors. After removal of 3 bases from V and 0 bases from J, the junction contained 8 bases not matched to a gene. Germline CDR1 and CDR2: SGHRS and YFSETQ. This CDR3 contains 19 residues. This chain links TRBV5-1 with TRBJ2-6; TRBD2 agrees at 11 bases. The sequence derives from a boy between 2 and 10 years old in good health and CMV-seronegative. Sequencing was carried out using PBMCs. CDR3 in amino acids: CASSSVAGGPYSGANVLTF. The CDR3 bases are TGCGCCAGCAGCTCGGTAGCGGGAGGGCCCTACTCTGGGGCCAACGTCCTGACTTTC. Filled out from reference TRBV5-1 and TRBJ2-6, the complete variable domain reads KAGVTQTPRYLIKTRGQQVTLSCSPISGHRSVSWYQQTPGQGLQFLFEYFSETQRNKGNFPGRFSGRQFSNSRSEMNVSTLELGDSALYLCASSSVAGGPYSGANVLTFGAGSRLTVL.